This entry concerns a single T cell receptor (beta chain). Here immunoSEQ multiplex PCR was the method, and the copy in TCRdb shows in-frame clones only, minus some. The table lists roughly 410,000 clones, approximately 91% of them singletons. The ends lost 3 bases at V and 3 bases at J; junction bases unmatched: 4. The CDR3 extends over 14 amino acids. CDR1 and CDR2 from the germline V gene are KGHSH and LQKENI. The data belong to a study of blood T cell repertoires in COVID-19. Sequenced: peripheral blood. This chain joins TRBV18 and TRBJ1-2; 7 bases map to TRBD1. The sequence derives from a woman aged 40-49 years with COVID-19, enrolled during active disease. CDR3 nucleotide sequence: TGTGCCAGCTCACCTGGGACAGACTACTATGGCTACACCTTC. Its translation is CASSPGTDYYGYTF.